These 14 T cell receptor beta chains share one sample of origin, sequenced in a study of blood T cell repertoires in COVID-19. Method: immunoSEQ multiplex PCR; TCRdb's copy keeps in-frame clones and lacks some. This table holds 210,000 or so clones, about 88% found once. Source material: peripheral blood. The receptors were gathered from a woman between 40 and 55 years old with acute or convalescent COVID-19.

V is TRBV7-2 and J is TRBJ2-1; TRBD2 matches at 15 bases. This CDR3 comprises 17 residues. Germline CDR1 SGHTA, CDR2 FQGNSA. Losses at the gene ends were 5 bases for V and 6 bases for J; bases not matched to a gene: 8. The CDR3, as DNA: TGTGCCAGCAGCCCCGGACTAGCGGGGGGGCCCGGCAATGAGCAGTTCTTC. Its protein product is CASSPGLAGGPGNEQFF.

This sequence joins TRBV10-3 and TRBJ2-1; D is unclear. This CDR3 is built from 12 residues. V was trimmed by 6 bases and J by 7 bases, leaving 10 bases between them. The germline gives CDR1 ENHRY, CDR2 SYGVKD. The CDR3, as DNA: TGTGCCATCAGCGCCGATGAGAATGAGCAGTTCTTC. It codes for CAISADENEQFF.

The CDR3 sequence is CASSSLAGVTDTQYF. For the CDR3, the DNA is TGTGCCAGCAGCTCGCTAGCGGGGGTGACAGATACGCAGTATTTT. This chain uses TRBV5-6 with TRBJ2-3; the match to TRBD2 covers 10 bases. V was pared by 3 bases and J by 3 bases, with 4 bases of the junction left unmatched. Germline CDR1 reads SGHDT; CDR2 reads YYEEEE. The CDR3 runs to 15 residues. The whole variable domain, remainder taken from reference TRBV5-6 and TRBJ2-3, is DAGVTQSPTHLIKTRGQQVTLRCSPKSGHDTVSWYQQALGQGPQFIFQYYEEEERQRGNFPDRFSGHQFPNYSSELNVNALLLGDSALYLCASSSLAGVTDTQYFGPGTRLTVL.

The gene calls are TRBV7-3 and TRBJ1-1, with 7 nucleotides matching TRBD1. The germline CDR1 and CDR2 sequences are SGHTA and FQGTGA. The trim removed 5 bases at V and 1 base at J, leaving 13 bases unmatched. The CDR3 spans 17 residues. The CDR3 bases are TGTGCCAGCAGCCGGATTCCAATTTCAGGGGGGAACACTGAAGCTTTCTTT. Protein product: CASSRIPISGGNTEAFF.

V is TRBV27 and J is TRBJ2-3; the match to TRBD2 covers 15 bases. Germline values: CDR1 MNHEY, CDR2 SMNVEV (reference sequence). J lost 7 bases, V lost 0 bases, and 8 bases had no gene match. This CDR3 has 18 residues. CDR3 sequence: CASSLSIGGLAGGYTQYF. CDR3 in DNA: TGTGCCAGCAGTTTATCGATTGGGGGACTAGCGGGGGGTTATACGCAGTATTTT.

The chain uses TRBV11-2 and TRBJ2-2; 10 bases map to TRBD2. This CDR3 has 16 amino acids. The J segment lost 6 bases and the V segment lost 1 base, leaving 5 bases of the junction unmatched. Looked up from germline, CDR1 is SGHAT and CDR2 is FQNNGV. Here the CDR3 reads CASSLGLSGRAGELFF. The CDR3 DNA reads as TGTGCCAGCAGCTTAGGCCTCAGCGGGAGGGCCGGGGAGCTGTTTTTT.

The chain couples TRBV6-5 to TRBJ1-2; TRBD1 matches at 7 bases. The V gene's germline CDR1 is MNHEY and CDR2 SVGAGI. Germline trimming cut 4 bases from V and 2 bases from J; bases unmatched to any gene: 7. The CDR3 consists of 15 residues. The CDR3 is CASSSTSTGNYGYTF. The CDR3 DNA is TGTGCCAGCAGTTCCACGTCGACAGGGAACTATGGCTACACCTTC.

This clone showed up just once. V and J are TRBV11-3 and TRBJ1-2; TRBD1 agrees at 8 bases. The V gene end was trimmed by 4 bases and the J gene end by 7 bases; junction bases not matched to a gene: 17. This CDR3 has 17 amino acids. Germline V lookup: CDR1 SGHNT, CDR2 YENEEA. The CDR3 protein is CASSSRSRNRGICGYTF. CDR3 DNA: TGTGCCAGCAGCTCTCGATCCCGGAACAGGGGGATTTGTGGCTACACCTTC. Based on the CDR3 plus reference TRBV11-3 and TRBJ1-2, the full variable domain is EAGVVQSPRYKIIEKKQPVAFWCNPISGHNTLYWYLQNLGQGPELLIRYENEEAVDDSQLPKDRFSAERLKGVDSTLKIQPAELGDSAVYLCASSSRSRNRGICGYTFGSGTRLTVV.

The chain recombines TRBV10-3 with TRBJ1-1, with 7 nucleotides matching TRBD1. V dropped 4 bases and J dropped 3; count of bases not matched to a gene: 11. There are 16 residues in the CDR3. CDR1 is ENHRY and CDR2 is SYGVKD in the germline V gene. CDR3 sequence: CAISGGGGAGYTEAFF. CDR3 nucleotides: TGTGCCATCAGTGGAGGAGGGGGCGCGGGGTACACTGAAGCTTTCTTT.

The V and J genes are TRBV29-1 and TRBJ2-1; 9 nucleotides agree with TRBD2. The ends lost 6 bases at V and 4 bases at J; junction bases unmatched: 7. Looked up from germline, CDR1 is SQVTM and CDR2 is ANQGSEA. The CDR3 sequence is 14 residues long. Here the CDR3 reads CSVATSGQYNEQFF. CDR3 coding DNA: TGCAGCGTCGCCACTAGCGGGCAGTACAATGAGCAGTTCTTC.

The CDR3 DNA sequence: TGTGCCAGTAGTCTTCCGGGTAGCTCCTATAATTCACCCCTCCACTTT. As protein: CASSLPGSSYNSPLHF. The chain combines TRBV19 with TRBJ1-6, with D unresolved. The CDR3 runs 16 residues. Trimming removed 5 bases at V and 0 bases at J, with 11 bases between. From germline, CDR1 is LNHDA and CDR2 SQIVND (reference sequence).

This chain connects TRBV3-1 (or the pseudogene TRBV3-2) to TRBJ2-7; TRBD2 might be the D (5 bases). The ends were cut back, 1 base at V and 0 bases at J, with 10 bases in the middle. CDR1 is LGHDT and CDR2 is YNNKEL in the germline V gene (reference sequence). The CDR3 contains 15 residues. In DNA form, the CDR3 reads TGTGCCAGCAGCCAAGGTCTGGGGAGCTCCTACGAGCAGTACGTC. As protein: CASSQGLGSSYEQYV.

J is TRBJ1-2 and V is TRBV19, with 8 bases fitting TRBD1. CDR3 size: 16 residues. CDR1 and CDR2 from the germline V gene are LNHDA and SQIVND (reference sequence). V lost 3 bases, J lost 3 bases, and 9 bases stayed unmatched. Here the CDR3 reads CASSITALTGDYGYTF. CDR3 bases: TGTGCCAGTAGTATTACGGCCCTGACAGGGGACTATGGCTACACCTTC.

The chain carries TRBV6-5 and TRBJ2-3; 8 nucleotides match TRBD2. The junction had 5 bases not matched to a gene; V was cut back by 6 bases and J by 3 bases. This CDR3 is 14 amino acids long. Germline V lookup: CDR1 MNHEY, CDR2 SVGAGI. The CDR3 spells CASSERGLTDTQYF. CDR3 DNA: TGTGCCAGCAGCGAGCGGGGGCTAACAGATACGCAGTATTTT.